The rows below give T cell receptor beta chains drawn from one sample of a study of T cell changes during pregnancy in multiple sclerosis. Assay used: immunoSEQ multiplex PCR; TCRdb lists only in-frame clones, some missing. The top ten clones hold roughly 0.19% of a sample with around 50,000 clones, around 90% of them seen once. Specimen: CD4+ T cells from peripheral blood mononuclear cells, collected in the second trimester of pregnancy. All receptors come from a female donor with multiple sclerosis, enrolled in a pregnancy study. Both conserved end residues are part of each CDR3. D genes are given only for firm matches. The listing skips clone size in some rows; elsewhere it reads once, few, many or a size class.

CDR3 length: 13; V gene: TRBV6-1; J gene: TRBJ2-5; D gene: -; clone size: -; CDR3 protein: CASRRIVEETQYF; CDR3 DNA: TGTGCCAGCAGACGCATCGTTGAGGAGACCCAGTACTTC
CDR3 length: 14; V gene: TRBV29-1; J gene: TRBJ2-7; D gene: TRBD2; clone size: -; CDR3 protein: CSVAGLADSYEQYF; CDR3 DNA: TGCAGCGTTGCAGGGCTAGCGGACTCCTACGAGCAGTACTTC
CDR3 length: 14; V gene: TRBV18; J gene: TRBJ1-2; D gene: -; clone size: -; CDR3 protein: CASSPTVRSDGYTF; CDR3 DNA: TGTGCCAGCTCACCAACCGTCCGGTCCGATGGCTACACCTTC
CDR3 length: 14; V gene: TRBV28; J gene: TRBJ1-1; D gene: -; clone size: -; CDR3 protein: CASSFQGSYTEAFF; CDR3 DNA: TGTGCCAGCAGTTTTCAGGGGAGTTACACTGAAGCTTTCTTT
CDR3 length: 13; V gene: TRBV5-1; J gene: TRBJ2-7; D gene: -; clone size: -; CDR3 protein: CASSSPTTYEQYF; CDR3 DNA: TGCGCCAGCAGCTCTCCTACCACCTACGAGCAGTACTTC
CDR3 length: 14; V gene: TRBV10-3; J gene: TRBJ1-6; D gene: TRBD1; clone size: -; CDR3 protein: CAIRPGQTNSPLHF; CDR3 DNA: TGTGCCATCAGGCCGGGACAGACTAATTCACCCCTCCACTTT
CDR3 length: 15; V gene: TRBV9; J gene: TRBJ2-1; D gene: -; clone size: -; CDR3 protein: CASSFTGTVHNEQFF; CDR3 DNA: TGTGCCAGCAGTTTCACAGGTACTGTCCACAATGAGCAGTTCTTC
CDR3 length: 14; V gene: TRBV2; J gene: TRBJ1-2; D gene: TRBD1; clone size: once; CDR3 protein: CASSEYRGEDGYTF; CDR3 DNA: TGTGCCAGCAGTGAATACAGGGGGGAGGATGGCTACACCTTC
CDR3 length: 17; V gene: TRBV5-3; J gene: TRBJ2-2; D gene: -; clone size: -; CDR3 protein: CARSLVVWTDATGELFF; CDR3 DNA: TGTGCCAGAAGCTTGGTTGTCTGGACAGACGCTACCGGGGAGCTGTTTTTT
CDR3 length: 15; V gene: TRBV28; J gene: TRBJ2-7; D gene: TRBD2; clone size: -; CDR3 protein: CASSLGTSGAYEQYF; CDR3 DNA: TGTGCCAGCAGTCTGGGGACTAGCGGGGCCTACGAGCAGTACTTC
CDR3 length: 12; V gene: TRBV7-2; J gene: TRBJ2-1; D gene: TRBD1; clone size: -; CDR3 protein: CASRERQGLRFF; CDR3 DNA: TGTGCCAGCAGAGAGAGACAGGGGTTGAGGTTCTTC
CDR3 length: 13; V gene: TRBV7-9; J gene: TRBJ1-2; D gene: -; clone size: few; CDR3 protein: CASSFLSGYGYTF; CDR3 DNA: TGTGCCAGCAGCTTCCTCAGCGGCTATGGCTACACCTTC
CDR3 length: 15; V gene: TRBV7-2; J gene: TRBJ1-6; D gene: TRBD1; clone size: -; CDR3 protein: CASSRRTGENSPLHF; CDR3 DNA: TGTGCCAGCAGCCGTCGGACAGGAGAAAATTCACCCCTCCACTTT
CDR3 length: 16; V gene: TRBV7-3; J gene: TRBJ2-2; D gene: TRBD2; clone size: -; CDR3 protein: CASSLISGEQGGELFF; CDR3 DNA: TGTGCCAGCAGCTTAATTAGCGGGGAGCAGGGCGGGGAGCTGTTTTTT
CDR3 length: 15; V gene: TRBV27; J gene: TRBJ2-7; D gene: TRBD2; clone size: -; CDR3 protein: CASSLTGTTPYEQYF; CDR3 DNA: TGTGCCAGCAGTTTAACCGGGACTACGCCCTACGAGCAGTACTTC
CDR3 length: 17; V gene: TRBV28; J gene: TRBJ2-1; D gene: TRBD2; clone size: -; CDR3 protein: CASSLFTPGLANNEQFF; CDR3 DNA: TGTGCCAGCAGTTTGTTTACTCCGGGACTAGCGAACAATGAGCAGTTCTTC
CDR3 length: 15; V gene: TRBV18; J gene: TRBJ1-3; D gene: -; clone size: -; CDR3 protein: CASSSQDNSGNTIYF; CDR3 DNA: TGTGCCAGCTCATCCCAGGATAACTCTGGAAACACCATATATTTT
CDR3 length: 12; V gene: TRBV28; J gene: TRBJ2-7; D gene: TRBD1; clone size: -; CDR3 protein: CASLTGNHEQYF; CDR3 DNA: TGTGCCAGTCTGACAGGGAACCACGAGCAGTACTTC
CDR3 length: 18; V gene: TRBV7-8; J gene: TRBJ2-5; D gene: TRBD1; clone size: -; CDR3 protein: CASSLLGGGQGAEETQYF; CDR3 DNA: TGTGCCAGCAGCTTATTAGGAGGGGGACAGGGGGCGGAGGAGACCCAGTACTTC
CDR3 length: 13; V gene: TRBV30; J gene: TRBJ1-5; D gene: -; clone size: -; CDR3 protein: CAWSVSINQPQHF; CDR3 DNA: TGTGCCTGGAGTGTAAGCATAAATCAGCCCCAGCATTTT
CDR3 length: 16; V gene: TRBV6-1; J gene: TRBJ2-7; D gene: -; clone size: -; CDR3 protein: CASSESHGSSSYEQYF; CDR3 DNA: TGTGCCAGCAGTGAATCACACGGGTCCTCTTCCTACGAGCAGTACTTC
CDR3 length: 15; V gene: TRBV10-1; J gene: TRBJ2-2; D gene: -; clone size: few; CDR3 protein: CASSPTTGTVGELFF; CDR3 DNA: TGCGCCAGCAGTCCGACGACAGGGACTGTCGGGGAGCTGTTTTTT
CDR3 length: 15; V gene: TRBV30; J gene: TRBJ1-4; D gene: -; clone size: -; CDR3 protein: CAWSPPRGVGEKLFF; CDR3 DNA: TGTGCCTGGAGCCCCCCGCGGGGTGTTGGTGAAAAACTGTTTTTT
CDR3 length: 15; V gene: TRBV5-1; J gene: TRBJ2-5; D gene: TRBD2; clone size: -; CDR3 protein: CASSDLAGVGETQYF; CDR3 DNA: TGCGCCAGCAGCGATCTAGCGGGAGTGGGGGAGACCCAGTACTTC